The 6 T cell receptor beta chains given below trace back to one sample, sequenced in a study of immune heterogeneity within non-small cell lung tumors. Multiplex PCR relied on 32 V and 13 J primers to amplify TCR beta CDR3. Each CDR3 protein is one row after TCRdb ran MiXCR on the multiplex PCR reads. This sample yields 21,000 or so distinct CDR3 sequences, of which about 29% are seen a single time; about 4% belongs to the top ten. Genomic DNA extracted from bulk tumor tissue served as template. A total of 600 ng was used per sample. Several biopsies were collected from each primary tumor during surgery. They were spaced as far apart as possible within the tumor mass. It was patients with untreated, newly diagnosed non-small cell lung cancer who underwent curative surgery. Specimen: lung tumor tissue. Every receptor here comes from a man aged 35-49 years with non-small cell lung cancer.

This clonotype showed up just a few times. V usage is TRBV20-1 and J usage is TRBJ2-1; D possibly corresponds to TRBD2 (7 bases). Deletions cut 6 bases from V and 4 bases from J, with 22 bases between. The CDR3 covers 16 residues. The germline CDR1 and CDR2 sequences are DFQATT and SNEGSKA (reference sequence). CDR3 coding DNA: TGCAGTGCCCTTTACGGGGGGCGGGGAGTTTACAATGAGCAGTTCTTC. Protein: CSALYGGRGVYNEQFF.

This clonotype has only a few counts. The rearrangement links TRBV15 to TRBJ2-1; 9 positions agree with TRBD2. The CDR3 is made up of 15 amino acids. Per germline, CDR1 LNHNV and CDR2 YYDKDF (reference sequence). After removal of 3 bases from V and 8 bases from J, the junction contained 8 bases not matched to a gene. The CDR3 DNA reads as TGTGCCACCAGCAGGATTAGCGGGAGTCCGGATGAGCAGTTCTTC. Translating gives CATSRISGSPDEQFF.

The chain joins TRBV20-1 to TRBJ2-1; D is unclear. CDR1 DFQATT and CDR2 SNEGSKA come from the germline V gene (reference sequence). V lost 0 bases and J lost 12, with 18 bases in between. The CDR3 has 14 residues. This chain's CDR3 is CSARDAVGSDGQFF. The CDR3 DNA reads TGCAGTGCTAGAGATGCGGTAGGCAGCGATGGGCAGTTCTTC.

As for this clonotype: A read error may be the cause here, since a much bigger clone is one base away. V gene TRBV7-8 combines with J gene TRBJ1-5; 7 bases are a match to TRBD1. The length of the CDR3 is 15 residues. The J segment lost 5 bases and the V segment lost 5 bases, leaving 9 bases of the junction unmatched. CDR1 and CDR2 (germline): SGHVS, FQNEAQ. Here the CDR3 reads CASSITGTEDQPQHF. The CDR3 DNA sequence: TGTGCCAGCAGCATAACCGGGACAGAGGATCAGCCCCAGCATTTT. The entire variable domain, with the rest obtained from reference TRBV7-8 and TRBJ1-5, is as follows: GAGVSQSPRYKVAKRGQDVALRCDPISGHVSLFWYQQALGQGPEFLTYFQNEAQLDKSGLPSDRFFAERPEGSVSTLKIQRTQQEDSAVYLCASSITGTEDQPQHFGDGTRLSIL.

Concerning this clonotype itself: A much larger clone differs from this one at a single base, so this may be a read error. V is TRBV5-1 and J is TRBJ1-2; 9 bases match TRBD1. Germline V CDR1 and CDR2: SGHRS, YFSETQ. The V segment lost 7 bases and the J segment 7 bases; nucleotides outside the gene matches: 14. The CDR3 consists of 15 residues. Written as DNA, the CDR3 is TGCGCCAGCTCTGCCGAGACCGGGACAGGGATTGGCTACACCTTC. Translation: CASSAETGTGIGYTF.

V is TRBV6-2 or TRBV6-3 and J is TRBJ2-3; D might be TRBD1 (5 bases). Germline lookup yields CDR1 MNHEY and CDR2 SVGEGT. V lost 7 bases to trimming and J lost 1 base, with 18 bases between them. The CDR3 spans 16 residues. The CDR3 DNA reads TGTGCCAGCACCGCCGGGCAGGGCCTAGGCACAGATACGCAGTATTTT. Encoded protein: CASTAGQGLGTDTQYF.